These T cell receptor beta chains were read from a single sample in a study of T cells in Graves' hyperthyroidism and ophthalmopathy. A single record per CDR3 protein comes from TCRdb applying MiXCR to the multiplex PCR reads. This repertoire shows a few hundred thousand distinct CDR3 sequences, approximately 15% found once; its top ten account for under 7%. Sequencing was carried out using blood. These receptors were obtained from a woman in her twenties or thirties with Graves' hyperthyroidism that later progressed to Graves' ophthalmopathy. Each CDR3 is given with its conserved first and last residue. Each record gives: J gene, D gene, V gene, CDR3 length, clone size, CDR3 DNA, CDR3 protein. A D gene is named only where the DNA matches it firmly. Expanded clones are given a class, and other clones once, few, many or no size at all.

TRBJ2-4	NA	TRBV4-3	17	NA	TGCGCCAGCAGCCAAGGATTAGGGGTTGGGGCCAAAAACATTCAGTACTTC	CASSQGLGVGAKNIQYF
TRBJ1-1	NA	TRBV19	12	many	TGTGCCAGTAGCCGGGAGAACACTGAAGCTTTCTTT	CASSRENTEAFF
TRBJ1-3	TRBD1	TRBV20-1	17	many	TGCAGTGCTCAGGACAGGGACTTAGCCGCGTTTGGAAACACCATATATTTT	CSAQDRDLAAFGNTIYF
TRBJ2-1	TRBD2	TRBV4-2	16	few	TGTGCCAGCAGCCAACCGGGACTAGCGGGAAACAATGAGCAGTTCTTC	CASSQPGLAGNNEQFF
TRBJ1-2	NA	TRBV12-3/TRBV12-4	14	many	TGTGCCAGCAGGGGGGTCTTCGGCCACTATGGCTACACCTTC	CASRGVFGHYGYTF
TRBJ2-5	TRBD2	TRBV20-1	14	few	TGCAGTGCTCTACTAGCGGAGGGCCAAGAGACCCAGTACTTC	CSALLAEGQETQYF
TRBJ1-3	NA	TRBV11-3	19	many	TGTGCCAGCAGCAAGGAGGGCCGGACGGAACACCACTCTGGAAACACCATATATTTT	CASSKEGRTEHHSGNTIYF
TRBJ2-1	NA	TRBV5-1	11	NA	TGCGCCAGCAGAGGGCTCTCCGAGCAGTTCTTC	CASRGLSEQFF
TRBJ2-7	NA	TRBV3-1	16	many	TGTGCCAGCAGCCAAGACTTCGGGACTCCTCCGGGATGGCAGTACTTC	CASSQDFGTPPGWQYF
TRBJ2-1	NA	TRBV7-6	16	NA	TGTGCCAGCAGCCCCCCCAGCGTAAGCTCCTACAATGAGCAGTTCTTC	CASSPPSVSSYNEQFF
TRBJ2-1	NA	TRBV30	12	NA	TGTGCCTGGAGTTATGGGACCCCTGAGCAGTTCTTC	CAWSYGTPEQFF
TRBJ2-1	NA	TRBV28	14	many	TGTGCCAGCAGATCAATACAGGGCTCGGGTGAGCAGTTCTTC	CASRSIQGSGEQFF
TRBJ2-3	NA	TRBV12-3/TRBV12-4	14	many	TGTGCCAGCAGTTTTACTAGGGGCACAGATACGCAGTATTTT	CASSFTRGTDTQYF
TRBJ1-1	TRBD1	TRBV6-1	16	NA	TGTGCCAGCAGTCCTTACCGACAGGGAGTGAACACTGAAGCTTTCTTT	CASSPYRQGVNTEAFF
TRBJ2-7	TRBD2	TRBV7-3	17	NA	TGTGCCAGCAGCTTAACGTTAATCAGCGGGAGAACCTACGAGCAGTACTTC	CASSLTLISGRTYEQYF
TRBJ2-1	NA	TRBV24-1	17	few	TGTGCCACCAGTATGGGCGGCTCCTCGATATCCTACAATGAGCAGTTCTTC	CATSMGGSSISYNEQFF
TRBJ2-2	TRBD1	TRBV19	15	few	TGTGCCAGTAGTATGGACAGGTTGAACACCGGGGAGCTGTTTTTT	CASSMDRLNTGELFF
TRBJ2-1	TRBD2	TRBV5-1	15	many	TGCGCCAGCACCTCCCTAGCGGGAGTATCTAATGAGCAGTTCTTC	CASTSLAGVSNEQFF
TRBJ2-7	TRBD1	TRBV11-2	18	NA	TGTGCCAGCAGCCCGATTCACCGGGACAGGGGGTCCACCTACGAGCAGTACTTC	CASSPIHRDRGSTYEQYF
TRBJ2-2	NA	TRBV11-3	16	NA	TGTGCCAGCAGCTTAGGAGGGTCTACGAACGCCGGGGAGCTGTTTTTT	CASSLGGSTNAGELFF
TRBJ1-5	NA	TRBV29-1	13	NA	TGCAGCGTTGAAGTGTGTAGCAATCAGCCCCAGCATTTT	CSVEVCSNQPQHF
TRBJ2-1	NA	TRBV9	13	many	TGTGCCAGCAGCGTATTCGGGGGCGAAGAGCAGTTCTTC	CASSVFGGEEQFF
TRBJ2-1	TRBD2	TRBV19	15	NA	TGTGCCAGTACCTTGGGACTAGCGGGAGTAGAGGAGCAGTTCTTC	CASTLGLAGVEEQFF
TRBJ1-2	NA	TRBV29-1	13	few	TGCAGCGTGGAGGACGGATCCGGAGATGGCTACACCTTC	CSVEDGSGDGYTF
TRBJ2-3	NA	TRBV13	17	NA	TGTGCCAACAGCTTACCGACAGGTTACAGCAGGACAGATACGCAGTATTTT	CANSLPTGYSRTDTQYF
TRBJ1-5	TRBD1	TRBV28	17	many	TGTGCCAGCAGTGATGGGACAGGGGTCTCGGGCAATCAGCCCCAGCATTTT	CASSDGTGVSGNQPQHF
TRBJ1-4	TRBD1	TRBV19	14	few	TGTGCCAGTAGTATTGGCCAGGGGGCTGAAAAACTGTTTTTT	CASSIGQGAEKLFF
TRBJ1-2	NA	TRBV11-2	16	many	TGTGCCAGCAGCTTAGGCTTGTCGGGGCGTGGTGGAGGCTACACCTTC	CASSLGLSGRGGGYTF
TRBJ2-5	NA	TRBV12-3/TRBV12-4	14	many	TGTGCCAGCAGTTTCTCACAGGGTAAAGAGACCCAGTACTTC	CASSFSQGKETQYF
TRBJ2-1	TRBD2	TRBV30	14	few	TGTGCCTGGAGTGGCCTAGCGGGAAACAATGAGCAGTTCTTC	CAWSGLAGNNEQFF
TRBJ1-1	NA	TRBV12-5	12	many	TGTGCTAGTGGTTTTCAGGGCTCTGAAGCTTTCTTT	CASGFQGSEAFF
TRBJ2-2	TRBD2	TRBV6-1	15	NA	TGTGCCAGCCGCCGGATAGCGGGAAACACCGGGGAGCTGTTTTTT	CASRRIAGNTGELFF
TRBJ2-5	NA	TRBV11-2	16	NA	TGTGCCAGCAGCTTTTGGACTAGGGGGGGACCAGAGACCCAGTACTTC	CASSFWTRGGPETQYF
TRBJ2-7	NA	TRBV25-1	14	NA	TGTGCCAGCAGTGCGACCGAAAGAGAGTGGGAGCAGTACTTC	CASSATEREWEQYF
TRBJ1-2	NA	TRBV29-1	16	many	TGCAGCGTCAGAGGCGGGTTAAGAGGGTTGGATGATGGCTACACCTTC	CSVRGGLRGLDDGYTF
TRBJ2-7	TRBD1	TRBV18	16	few	TGTGCCAGCTCACCCGACACCGGGACAGGGTATGGCGAGCAGTACTTC	CASSPDTGTGYGEQYF
TRBJ2-1	TRBD2	TRBV4-2	16	few	TGTGCCAGCAGCCAAGACGGCCTAGCGGGGCGCAATGAGCAGTTCTTC	CASSQDGLAGRNEQFF
TRBJ1-5	TRBD1	TRBV27	17	NA	TGTGCCAGCAGCCCCCAACTCGTTGACAGGGACGGACAGCCCCAGCATTTT	CASSPQLVDRDGQPQHF
TRBJ2-1	NA	TRBV6-2/TRBV6-3	14	NA	TGTGCCAGCAGGTCCGCTAGCTGGGACAATGAGCAGTTCTTC	CASRSASWDNEQFF
TRBJ2-1	NA	TRBV10-3	14	many	TGTGCCACCAAAGGACAGAGCTCCTACAATGAGCAGTTCTTC	CATKGQSSYNEQFF
TRBJ1-2	NA	TRBV19	13	NA	TGTGCCAGTACCCTTGGGGTTAACTATGGCTACACCTTC	CASTLGVNYGYTF
TRBJ2-2	TRBD2	TRBV6-6	17	NA	TGTGCCAGCAGTTACTCTCGGATTAGCGGGGGTACCGGGGAGCTGTTTTTT	CASSYSRISGGTGELFF
TRBJ1-5	NA	TRBV7-9	16	many	TGTGCCAGCAGCTTATCTACCAGTTTTAGCAATCAGCCCCAGCATTTT	CASSLSTSFSNQPQHF
TRBJ1-3	NA	TRBV30	12	many	TGTGCCTGGAGTACCGGCGAGGACACCATATATTTT	CAWSTGEDTIYF
TRBJ2-1	NA	TRBV7-9	15	many	TGTGCCAGCAGCTCACCACTAGCACTGATTGGTGAGCAGTTCTTC	CASSSPLALIGEQFF
TRBJ1-2	NA	TRBV5-6	17	many	TGTGCCAGCAGCTCGGAGGGGTTATACGACTCTAACTATGGCTACACCTTC	CASSSEGLYDSNYGYTF
TRBJ2-1	NA	TRBV6-5	17	NA	TGTGCCAGCGGACCCTGGGGTGTTGACGGTTCCTACAATGAGCAGTTCTTC	CASGPWGVDGSYNEQFF
TRBJ1-2	NA	TRBV20-1	14	NA	TGCAGTGCTAGGGGCCGGGACATAGTCTATGGCTACACCTTC	CSARGRDIVYGYTF
TRBJ2-1	TRBD2	TRBV5-1	15	NA	TGCGCCAGCAGCTTCCTCCTAGCGGGAGAAAATGAGCAGTTCTTC	CASSFLLAGENEQFF
TRBJ2-2	TRBD1	TRBV20-1	15	many	TGCAGTGCTACTGACCCCGCAGGGGGCACCGGGGAGCTGTTTTTT	CSATDPAGGTGELFF
TRBJ1-2	TRBD1	TRBV30	18	many	TGTGCCTGGAGTACGGGGCCGGGACAGGGGGCTCCGTACTATGGCTACACCTTC	CAWSTGPGQGAPYYGYTF
TRBJ2-3	NA	TRBV28	13	many	TGTGCCAGCAGCCCGGCGGCAACAGATACGCAGTATTTT	CASSPAATDTQYF
TRBJ1-1	NA	TRBV27	11	many	TGTGCCAGCAGCCGAGCAGGAGAAGCTTTCTTT	CASSRAGEAFF
TRBJ2-7	TRBD1	TRBV7-6	15	few	TGTGCCAGCAGCGATGGACAGGGTGGGGGTTACGAGCAGTACTTC	CASSDGQGGGYEQYF
TRBJ2-3	NA	TRBV30	14	NA	TGTGCCTGGAGTCGGGGGGCAAGCACAGATACGCAGTATTTT	CAWSRGASTDTQYF
TRBJ2-7	NA	TRBV29-1	14	NA	TGCAGCGTTGTGTGTTATGGTATTCTTTCCGGGCAGTACTTC	CSVVCYGILSGQYF
TRBJ1-1	TRBD1	TRBV6-5	17	NA	TGTGCCAGCAGTTACTCGCTCAGGGGGCGAGTCGGCACTGAAGCTTTCTTT	CASSYSLRGRVGTEAFF